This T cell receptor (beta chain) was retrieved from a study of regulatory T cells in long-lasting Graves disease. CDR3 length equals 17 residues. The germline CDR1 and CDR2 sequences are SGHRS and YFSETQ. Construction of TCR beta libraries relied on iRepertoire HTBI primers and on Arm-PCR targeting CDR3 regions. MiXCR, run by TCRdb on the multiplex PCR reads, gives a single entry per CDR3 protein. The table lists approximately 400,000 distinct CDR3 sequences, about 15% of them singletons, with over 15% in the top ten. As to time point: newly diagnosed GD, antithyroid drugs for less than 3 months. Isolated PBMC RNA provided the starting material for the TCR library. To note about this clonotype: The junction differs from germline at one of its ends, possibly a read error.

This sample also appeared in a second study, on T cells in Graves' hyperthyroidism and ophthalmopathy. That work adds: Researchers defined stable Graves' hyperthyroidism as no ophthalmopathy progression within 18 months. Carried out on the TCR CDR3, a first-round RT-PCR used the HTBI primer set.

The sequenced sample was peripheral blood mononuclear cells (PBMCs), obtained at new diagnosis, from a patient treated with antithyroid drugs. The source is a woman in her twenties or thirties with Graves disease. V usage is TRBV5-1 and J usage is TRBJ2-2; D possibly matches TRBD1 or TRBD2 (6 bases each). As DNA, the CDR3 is TGCGCCAGCAGCTGGGGGGAGTCAGGGGCGAGCTCCGGGAAGCTGTTTTTT. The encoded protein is CASSWGESGASSGKLFF.